This TCR beta chain comes out of a study of blood T cell repertoires in COVID-19. Background on the study: Material from acute and convalescent COVID-19 was sourced from the United States, Italy and Spain. T cells, B-cell-depleted T cells, or PBMCs supplied cDNA or gDNA.

Assay: immunoSEQ multiplex PCR; the TCRdb copy retains only in-frame clones and omits some. Among about 160,000 clones listed, 80% were seen once. The CDR3 is made up of 16 amino acids. Trimming removed 2 bases from V and 8 bases from J, with 19 bases in between. The germline V gene has CDR1 MNHEY and CDR2 SVGAGI. Participants had their cohort set by participant-reported clinical history. Either two negative PCRs, clearance, or symptom resolution qualified Cohort 3 donors as recovered. This chain links TRBV6-5 with TRBJ2-1, with D maybe TRBD1 (6 bases). This TCR derives from an older woman who had recovered from COVID-19. Sequenced material: PBMCs or T cells enriched from blood (not recorded which). This chain's CDR3 is CASSYSQTGFQDEQFF. The CDR3 coding sequence is TGTGCCAGCAGTTACAGTCAGACAGGCTTCCAGGATGAGCAGTTCTTC.